This T cell receptor beta chain was found in a study of human T cells and chemical hapten exposure. Study-level results: Among expanded TCRs, significantly more large CDR3 similarity clusters formed than among controls.

After removal of 3 bases from V and 1 base from J, the junction contained 3 bases not matched to a gene. The germline V gene encodes CDR1 LNHNV and CDR2 YYDKDF (reference sequence). The CDR3 runs 15 residues. The sample holds a few counts of this clonotype. Its cognate antigen is unknown. TCRdb reprocessed the RACE reads via MiXCR and lists one record per CDR3 protein. The table lists just under 65,000 distinct CDR3 sequences, roughly 11% of them singletons, with roughly 2.3% in the top ten. Time point: patch test 3, about 24 weeks after DPC sensitization. The treatment was: therapeutic diphenylcyclopropenone sensitization with weekly scalp DPC. The study extracted total RNA from unfractionated whole blood.

The V and J genes are TRBV15 and TRBJ2-3; 8 bases are shared with TRBD1. The source is a woman between 25 and 40 years old with alopecia areata. Some clones in this sample may be carry-over from other donors' samples. This specimen was whole blood, taken in connection with sensitization to the hapten diphenylcyclopropenone (DPC). The CDR3: CATSSATGGTDTQYF. The CDR3 coding sequence is TGTGCCACCAGCAGCGCGACAGGGGGCACAGATACGCAGTATTTT.